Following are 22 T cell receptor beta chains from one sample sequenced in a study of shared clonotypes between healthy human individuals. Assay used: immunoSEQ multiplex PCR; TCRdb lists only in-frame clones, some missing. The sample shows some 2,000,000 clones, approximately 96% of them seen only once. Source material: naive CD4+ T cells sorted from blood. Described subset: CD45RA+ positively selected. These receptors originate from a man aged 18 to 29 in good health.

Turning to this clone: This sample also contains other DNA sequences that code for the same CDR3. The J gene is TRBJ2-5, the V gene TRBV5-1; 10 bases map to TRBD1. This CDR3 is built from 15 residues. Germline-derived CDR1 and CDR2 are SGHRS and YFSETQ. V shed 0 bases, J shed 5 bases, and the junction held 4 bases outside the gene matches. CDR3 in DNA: TGCGCCAGCAGCTTGGAGGGACAGGGGCTTGAGACCCAGTACTTC. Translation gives CASSLEGQGLETQYF.

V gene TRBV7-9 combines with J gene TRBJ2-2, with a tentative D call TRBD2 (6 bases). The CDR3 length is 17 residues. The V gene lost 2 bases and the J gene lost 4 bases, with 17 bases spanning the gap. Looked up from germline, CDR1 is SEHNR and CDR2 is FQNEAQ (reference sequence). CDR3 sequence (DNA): TGTGCCAGCAGCTTACCGTTCGGTCAGGGAGGCACCGGGGAGCTGTTTTTT. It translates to CASSLPFGQGGTGELFF.

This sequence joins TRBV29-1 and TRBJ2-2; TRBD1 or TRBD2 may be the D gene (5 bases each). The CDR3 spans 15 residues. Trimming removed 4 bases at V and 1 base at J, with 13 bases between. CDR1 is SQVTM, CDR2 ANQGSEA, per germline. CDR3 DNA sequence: TGCAGCGTTGGGGGGAGAGGGGTGAACACCGGGGAGCTGTTTTTT. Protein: CSVGGRGVNTGELFF.

CDR3 DNA: TGTGCCACCGGAAATCGGGAGGGCCTTGCCGGGGAGCTGTTTTTT. Translated, it gives CATGNREGLAGELFF. The V and J genes are TRBV10-3 and TRBJ2-2; 8 nucleotides match TRBD2. The CDR3 sequence is 15 residues long. V lost 10 bases, J lost 6 bases, and 13 bases stayed unmatched. Germline V CDR1 and CDR2: ENHRY, SYGVKD.

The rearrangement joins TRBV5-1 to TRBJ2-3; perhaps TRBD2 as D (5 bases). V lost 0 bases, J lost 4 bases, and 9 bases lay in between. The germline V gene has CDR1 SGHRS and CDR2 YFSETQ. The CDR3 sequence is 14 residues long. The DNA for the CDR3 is TGCGCCAGCAGCTTGGTAGCGTCTTCAGATACGCAGTATTTT. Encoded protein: CASSLVASSDTQYF.

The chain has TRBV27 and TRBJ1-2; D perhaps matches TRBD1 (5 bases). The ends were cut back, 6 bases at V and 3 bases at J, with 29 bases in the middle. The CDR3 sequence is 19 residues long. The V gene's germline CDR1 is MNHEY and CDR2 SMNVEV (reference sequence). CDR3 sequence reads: CASSPGSGAGSPFYYGYTF. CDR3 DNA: TGTGCCAGCAGCCCGGGGTCCGGGGCAGGGTCCCCTTTTTACTATGGCTACACCTTC.

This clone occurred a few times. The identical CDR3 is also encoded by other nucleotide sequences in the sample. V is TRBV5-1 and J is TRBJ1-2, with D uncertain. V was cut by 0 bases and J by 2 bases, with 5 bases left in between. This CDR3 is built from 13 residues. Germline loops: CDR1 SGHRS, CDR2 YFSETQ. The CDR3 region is CASSLGANYGYTF. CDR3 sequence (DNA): TGCGCCAGCAGCTTGGGAGCAAACTATGGCTACACCTTC.

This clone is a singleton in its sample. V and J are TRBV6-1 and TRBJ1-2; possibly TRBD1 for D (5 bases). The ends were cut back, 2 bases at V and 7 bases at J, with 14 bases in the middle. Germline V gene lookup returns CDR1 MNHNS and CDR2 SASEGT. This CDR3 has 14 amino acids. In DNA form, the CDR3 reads TGTGCCAGCAGTGAACGGTTGGGGGACTTTGGCTACACCTTC. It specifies CASSERLGDFGYTF.

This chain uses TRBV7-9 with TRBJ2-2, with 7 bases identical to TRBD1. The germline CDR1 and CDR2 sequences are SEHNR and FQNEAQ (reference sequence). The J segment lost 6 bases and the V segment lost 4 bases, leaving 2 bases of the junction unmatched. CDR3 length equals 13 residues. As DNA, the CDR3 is TGTGCCAGCAGCTACGACAGGGCCGGGGAGCTGTTTTTT. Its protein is CASSYDRAGELFF.

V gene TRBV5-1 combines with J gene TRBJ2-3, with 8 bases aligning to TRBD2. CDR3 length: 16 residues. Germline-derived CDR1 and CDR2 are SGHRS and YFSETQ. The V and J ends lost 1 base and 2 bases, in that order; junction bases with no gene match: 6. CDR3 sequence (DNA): TGCGCCAGCAGCTTGACTAGCGGATTACCCACAGATACGCAGTATTTT. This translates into CASSLTSGLPTDTQYF.

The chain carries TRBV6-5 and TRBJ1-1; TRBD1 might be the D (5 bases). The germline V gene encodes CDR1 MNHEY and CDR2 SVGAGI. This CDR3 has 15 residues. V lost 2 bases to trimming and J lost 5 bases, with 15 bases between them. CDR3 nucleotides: TGTGCCAGCAGTTACCGTCAGGGAGGCAGGACTGAAGCTTTCTTT. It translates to CASSYRQGGRTEAFF.

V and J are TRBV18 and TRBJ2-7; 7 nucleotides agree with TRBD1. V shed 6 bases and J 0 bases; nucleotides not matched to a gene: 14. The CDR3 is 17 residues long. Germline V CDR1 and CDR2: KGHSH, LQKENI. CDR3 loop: CASSPPRRGTNSYEQYF. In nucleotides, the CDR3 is TGTGCCAGCTCGCCCCCCCGCAGGGGGACGAACTCCTACGAGCAGTACTTC.

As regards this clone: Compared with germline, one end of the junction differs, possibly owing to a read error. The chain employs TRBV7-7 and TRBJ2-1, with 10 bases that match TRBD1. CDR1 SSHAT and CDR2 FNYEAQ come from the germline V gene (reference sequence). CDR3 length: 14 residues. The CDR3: CASSLEGTGAKQFF. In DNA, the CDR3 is TGTGCTAGCAGCTTAGAAGGGACAGGGGCAAAGCAGTTCTTC.

Written as DNA, the CDR3 is TGCGCCAGCAGCTTGGCTCCCCCCGGGGAGCTGTTTTTT. Encoded protein: CASSLAPPGELFF. The genes are TRBV5-1 and TRBJ2-2; D gene unclear. The V end lost 0 bases, the J end lost 6 bases, and 6 bases lay between the germline ends. CDR1 and CDR2 (germline): SGHRS, YFSETQ. The CDR3 is made up of 13 amino acids. The full variable domain, its missing parts supplied by reference TRBV5-1 and TRBJ2-2, is KAGVTQTPRYLIKTRGQQVTLSCSPISGHRSVSWYQQTPGQGLQFLFEYFSETQRNKGNFPGRFSGRQFSNSRSEMNVSTLELGDSALYLCASSLAPPGELFFGEGSRLTVL.

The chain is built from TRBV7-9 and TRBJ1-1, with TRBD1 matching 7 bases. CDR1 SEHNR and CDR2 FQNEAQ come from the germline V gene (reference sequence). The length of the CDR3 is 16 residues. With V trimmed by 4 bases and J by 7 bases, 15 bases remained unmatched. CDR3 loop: CASSSRDSLESDEAFF. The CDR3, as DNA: TGTGCCAGCAGCTCTAGGGACAGCCTAGAAAGTGATGAAGCTTTCTTT.

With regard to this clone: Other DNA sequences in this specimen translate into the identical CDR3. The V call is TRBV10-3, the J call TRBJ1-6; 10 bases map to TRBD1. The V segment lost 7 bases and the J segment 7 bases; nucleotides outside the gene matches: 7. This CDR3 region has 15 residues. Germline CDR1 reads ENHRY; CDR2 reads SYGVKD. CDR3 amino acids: CAITAGTGDNSPLHF. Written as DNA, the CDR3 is TGTGCCATCACTGCCGGGACAGGGGACAATTCACCCCTCCACTTT.

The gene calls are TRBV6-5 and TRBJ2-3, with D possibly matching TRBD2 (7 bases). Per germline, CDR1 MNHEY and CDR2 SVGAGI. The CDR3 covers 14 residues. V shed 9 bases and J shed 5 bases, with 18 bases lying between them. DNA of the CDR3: TGTGCCAGTAAAAGGGGGGGGCCTAAAGATACGCAGTATTTT. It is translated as CASKRGGPKDTQYF.

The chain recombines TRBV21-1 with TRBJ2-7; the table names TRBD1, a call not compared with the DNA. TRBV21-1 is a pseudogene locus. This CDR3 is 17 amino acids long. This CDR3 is CASSKHLRDRGLYEQYF. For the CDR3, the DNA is TGTGCCAGCAGCAAACATCTTCGAGACAGGGGTTTATACGAGCAGTACTTC.

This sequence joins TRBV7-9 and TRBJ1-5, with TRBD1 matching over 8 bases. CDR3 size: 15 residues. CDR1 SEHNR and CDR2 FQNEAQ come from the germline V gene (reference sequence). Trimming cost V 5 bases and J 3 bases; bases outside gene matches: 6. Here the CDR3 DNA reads TGTGCCAGCAGCGCGGGACAGGCTATCAATCAGCCCCAGCATTTT. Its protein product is CASSAGQAINQPQHF.

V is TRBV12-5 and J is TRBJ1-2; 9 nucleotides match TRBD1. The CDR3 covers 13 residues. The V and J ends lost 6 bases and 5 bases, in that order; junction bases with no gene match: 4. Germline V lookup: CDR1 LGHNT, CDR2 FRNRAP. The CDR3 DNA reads TGTGCTAGTGGCGCGGACAGGGGATATGGCTACACCTTC. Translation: CASGADRGYGYTF.

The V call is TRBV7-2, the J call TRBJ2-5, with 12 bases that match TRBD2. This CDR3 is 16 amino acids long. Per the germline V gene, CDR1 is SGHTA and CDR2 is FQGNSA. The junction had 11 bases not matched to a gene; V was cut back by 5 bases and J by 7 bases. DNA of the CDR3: TGTGCCAGCAGCCCCACGTGGACTAGCGGGAAGGTGACCCAGTACTTC. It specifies CASSPTWTSGKVTQYF.

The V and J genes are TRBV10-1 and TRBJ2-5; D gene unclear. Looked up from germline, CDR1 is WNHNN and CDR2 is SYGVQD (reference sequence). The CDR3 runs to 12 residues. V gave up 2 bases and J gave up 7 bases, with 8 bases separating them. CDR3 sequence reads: CASSENMGTQYF. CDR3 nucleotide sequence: TGCGCCAGCAGTGAGAATATGGGGACCCAGTACTTC.